The 28 T cell receptor beta chains given below trace back to one sample, sequenced in a study of control samples from healthy donors and cancer patients. Only in-frame clones appear in the TCRdb table, and some are missing; sequencing was by immunoSEQ multiplex PCR. The sample has 30,000 to 35,000 clones; around 86% are singletons. Input material: PBMCs. The receptor source for this set is a woman between 40 and 50 years old with lung cancer.

The chain combines TRBV18 with TRBJ2-3, with D tentatively TRBD2 (5 bases). Germline CDR1 and CDR2: KGHSH and LQKENI. This CDR3 has 13 residues. V was clipped by 3 bases and J by 6 bases, with 10 bases between them. In nucleotides, the CDR3 is TGTGCCAGCTCACCCCCTGCGGGTGATACGCAGTATTTT. Amino acids: CASSPPAGDTQYF.

V is TRBV6-4 and J is TRBJ2-1; D is undetermined. Trimming shortened V by 4 bases and J by 0 bases, and 4 bases separated the two germline ends. CDR1 MRHNA and CDR2 SNTAGT come from the germline V gene. The CDR3 consists of 13 residues. The CDR3 nucleotides are TGTGCCAGCAGTGCAAACTCCTACAATGAGCAGTTCTTC. This gives the protein CASSANSYNEQFF.

The chain combines TRBV2 with TRBJ1-2, with D possibly TRBD1 on 6 matching bases. In germline, CDR1 is SNHLY, CDR2 FYNNEI. Trimming removed 1 base from V and 10 bases from J, with 22 bases in between. The CDR3 covers 16 residues. CDR3 amino acids: CASSEDGAGTLAPYTF. The DNA for the CDR3 is TGTGCCAGCAGTGAAGACGGAGCCGGGACACTCGCCCCCTACACCTTC.

The rearrangement uses TRBV11-2 and TRBJ2-3; D gene ambiguous. The germline V gene has CDR1 SGHAT and CDR2 FQNNGV. This CDR3 spans 18 amino acids. V was shortened by 5 bases and J by 0 bases, with 21 bases between the two germline ends. The CDR3: CASSPWVGRSTSTDTQYF. In DNA form, the CDR3 reads TGTGCCAGCAGCCCCTGGGTTGGCAGATCGACTAGCACAGATACGCAGTATTTT.

The chain couples TRBV6-5 to TRBJ2-1; possibly TRBD1 or TRBD2 for D (5 bases each). The length of the CDR3 is 14 residues. Deletions cut 8 bases from V and 6 bases from J, with 17 bases between. In germline, CDR1 is MNHEY, CDR2 SVGAGI. Written as DNA, the CDR3 is TGTGCCAGCGGGACCCTTGGTGCAGCCAATGAGCAGTTCTTC. It yields the protein CASGTLGAANEQFF.

V and J are TRBV28 and TRBJ2-2; D may be TRBD2 (6 bases). V was cut by 10 bases and J by 3 bases, with 9 bases left in between. This CDR3 comprises 12 residues. Germline V gene data show CDR1 as MDHEN and CDR2 as SYDVKM. The DNA of the CDR3 is TGTGCCACCGGAGGGGACACCGGGGAGCTGTTTTTT. This gives the protein CATGGDTGELFF.

V is TRBV5-6 and J is TRBJ2-5; D unresolved. V lost 0 bases and J lost 5, with 14 bases in between. The CDR3 length is 15 residues. In germline, CDR1 is SGHDT, CDR2 YYEEEE. This CDR3 is CASSLVRAPWETQYF. DNA for the CDR3: TGTGCCAGCAGCTTGGTTCGGGCACCGTGGGAGACCCAGTACTTC.

This clone has a single count. The gene calls are TRBV18 and TRBJ2-3; tentatively, D is TRBD2 (5 bases). Trimming left V 0 bases short and J 3 bases short, with 7 bases between. Germline V gene data show CDR1 as KGHSH and CDR2 as LQKENI. The CDR3 loop spans 14 amino acids. The CDR3 sequence: CASSPPLATDTQYF. CDR3 DNA sequence: TGTGCCAGCTCACCACCGCTAGCAACAGATACGCAGTATTTT.

V and J are TRBV19 and TRBJ2-3; D is uncertain. Trimming took 3 bases from V and 5 from J, leaving 12 bases between them. The CDR3 totals 14 residues. The germline gives CDR1 LNHDA, CDR2 SQIVND (reference sequence). The CDR3 here is CASSIRTAVDTQYF. CDR3 DNA sequence: TGTGCCAGTAGTATTCGGACGGCTGTAGATACGCAGTATTTT.

In DNA, the CDR3 is TGTGCCAGCAGCTTGACTCAGGGATCCTACAATGAGCAGTTCTTC. This gives the protein CASSLTQGSYNEQFF. The chain uses TRBV5-8 and TRBJ2-1, with a weak D call TRBD1 (5 bases). The length of the CDR3 is 15 residues. Germline V CDR1 and CDR2: SGHTS, YDEGEE. Between the trimmed V and J ends, which lost 1 base and 1 base, there was a span of 9 bases.

The sample holds a few counts of this clone. The rearrangement links TRBV6-6 to TRBJ1-2; 7 bases fit TRBD1. V was pared by 0 bases and J by 8 bases, with 12 bases of the junction left unmatched. Germline V gene data show CDR1 as MNHNY and CDR2 as SVGAGI (reference sequence). There are 16 residues in the CDR3. The CDR3 reads CASSYSTATGANGYTF. CDR3 nucleotide sequence: TGTGCCAGCAGTTACTCGACCGCTACAGGGGCGAACGGCTACACCTTC.

The table lists this clone with a count of one. The chain employs TRBV28 and TRBJ2-3; 9 bases align to TRBD1. Germline CDR1 and CDR2: MDHEN and SYDVKM. Losses at the gene ends were 6 bases for V and 6 bases for J; bases not matched to a gene: 10. The CDR3 spans 15 residues. The CDR3 here is CASSTGGFREDTQYF. CDR3 nucleotides: TGTGCCAGCAGCACAGGGGGCTTCAGGGAGGATACGCAGTATTTT. The whole variable domain, filled in from reference TRBV28 and TRBJ2-3, reads DVKVTQSSRYLVKRTGEKVFLECVQDMDHENMFWYRQDPGLGLRLIYFSYDVKMKEKGDIPEGYSVSREKKERFSLILESASTNQTSMYLCASSTGGFREDTQYFGPGTRLTVL.

In the case of this clone: Other DNA sequences of this sample code for an identical CDR3. V gene TRBV29-1 combines with J gene TRBJ1-2, with 7 bases identical to TRBD1. This CDR3 has 13 residues. V was pared by 4 bases and J by 3 bases, with 5 bases of the junction left unmatched. The germline gives CDR1 SQVTM, CDR2 ANQGSEA. CDR3 nucleotide sequence: TGCAGCGTTGGACAGGGAGCGGACTATGGCTACACCTTC. Encoded protein: CSVGQGADYGYTF.

The CDR3 region is CASSTEDYSNQPQHF. CDR3 in DNA: TGTGCCAGCAGTACGGAGGACTATAGCAATCAGCCCCAGCATTTT. The chain joins TRBV6-5 to TRBJ1-5; D not resolved. This CDR3 has 15 residues. The V end was cut by 5 bases, the J end by 0 bases, with 11 bases between. Germline CDR1 and CDR2: MNHEY and SVGAGI.

The chain carries TRBV19 and TRBJ1-2; D call uncertain. The V end was cut by 6 bases, the J end by 8 bases, with 13 bases between. The V gene's germline CDR1 is LNHDA and CDR2 SQIVND (reference sequence). The CDR3 sequence is 12 residues long. The CDR3 sequence is CASSLDGRGYTF. The CDR3 bases are TGTGCCAGTAGCTTGGACGGTAGAGGCTACACCTTC.

The rearrangement links TRBV2 to TRBJ2-3, with TRBD2 matching over 12 bases. The CDR3 runs to 16 residues. CDR1 is SNHLY and CDR2 is FYNNEI in the germline V gene. The ends lost 4 bases at V and 2 bases at J; junction bases unmatched: 4. This chain's CDR3 is CASSATSGGYTDTQYF. The DNA of the CDR3 is TGTGCCAGCAGTGCTACTAGCGGGGGGTACACAGATACGCAGTATTTT. Variable domain in full (rest from reference TRBV2 and TRBJ2-3): EPEVTQTPSHQVTQMGQEVILRCVPISNHLYFYWYRQILGQKVEFLVSFYNNEISEKSEIFDDQFSVERPDGSNFTLKIRSTKLEDSAMYFCASSATSGGYTDTQYFGPGTRLTVL.

The V gene is TRBV14, the J gene TRBJ2-5, with 8 bases identical to TRBD1. The CDR3 runs to 15 residues. Germline V gene sequence: CDR1 SGHDN, CDR2 FVKESK. With 0 bases clipped from V and 4 bases from J, the junction kept 4 bases outside the gene matches. In DNA form, the CDR3 reads TGTGCCAGCAGCCAAGATCGTACAGGGGGAGAGACCCAGTACTTC. It encodes CASSQDRTGGETQYF.

The gene calls are TRBV12-5 and TRBJ1-2; D gene uncertain. Germline V gene data show CDR1 as LGHNT and CDR2 as FRNRAP. Trimming pared 5 bases from V and 1 base from J, leaving 14 bases between. The length of the CDR3 is 15 residues. CDR3 coding DNA: TGTGCTAGTGGTGCCGAGAGGACTTTTAACTATGGCTACACCTTC. Encoded protein: CASGAERTFNYGYTF. Full variable domain (outside the CDR3, taken from reference TRBV12-5 and TRBJ1-2): DARVTQTPRHKVTEMGQEVTMRCQPILGHNTVFWYRQTMMQGLELLAYFRNRAPLDDSGMPKDRFSAEMPDATLATLKIQPSEPRDSAVYFCASGAERTFNYGYTFGSGTRLTVV.

This clone was seen a single time. The chain is built from TRBV5-8 and TRBJ2-2, with D uncertain. CDR3 length: 13 residues. The V end lost 4 bases, the J end lost 7 bases, and 11 bases lay between the germline ends. From germline, CDR1 is SGHTS and CDR2 YDEGEE. CDR3 protein: CASSRRSNGELFF. CDR3 sequence (DNA): TGTGCCAGCAGCAGGCGGTCCAACGGGGAGCTGTTTTTT.

The J gene is TRBJ1-3, the V gene TRBV10-3, with no clear D. CDR1 ENHRY and CDR2 SYGVKD come from the germline V gene. The V gene lost 5 bases and the J gene lost 1 base, with 15 bases spanning the gap. This CDR3 spans 16 amino acids. DNA for the CDR3: TGTGCCATCAGTCTAGGGTCTCAGTGGTCTGGAAACACCATATATTTT. It encodes CAISLGSQWSGNTIYF.

This rearrangement joins TRBV11-3 to TRBJ2-7; 9 bases line up with TRBD1. The V gene's germline CDR1 is SGHNT and CDR2 YENEEA. The V gene end was trimmed by 5 bases and the J gene end by 5 bases; junction bases not matched to a gene: 10. This CDR3 region has 15 residues. CDR3 in amino acids: CASSPDRGPGNEQYF. CDR3 DNA: TGTGCCAGCAGCCCGGACAGGGGACCCGGGAACGAGCAGTACTTC.

This sequence joins TRBV5-1 and TRBJ2-6; 8 positions agree with TRBD1. V lost 4 bases, J lost 0 bases, and 6 bases stayed unmatched. CDR3 length equals 17 residues. The germline CDR1 and CDR2 sequences are SGHRS and YFSETQ. CDR3 in DNA: TGCGCCAGCAGCCCCGGACAGGGCTTCTCTGGGGCCAACGTCCTGACTTTC. It translates to CASSPGQGFSGANVLTF.

This rearrangement joins TRBV21-1 to TRBJ1-1; no DNA check was done on the table's D call, TRBD1. TRBV21-1 is a pseudogene segment. This CDR3 contains 16 residues. In nucleotides, the CDR3 is TGTGCCAGCAGTCCTGGCCACAGGGACATGAACACTGAAGCTTTCTTT. Protein: CASSPGHRDMNTEAFF.

The chain employs TRBV4-2 and TRBJ1-5; D call uncertain. The CDR3 is made up of 17 amino acids. Looked up from germline, CDR1 is LGHNA and CDR2 is YNFKEQ. The V gene lost 0 bases and the J gene lost 1 base, with 13 bases spanning the gap. In DNA, the CDR3 is TGTGCCAGCAGCCAAGATCTGCAGGCTGGGAGCAATCAGCCCCAGCATTTT. Its translation: CASSQDLQAGSNQPQHF.

The V call is TRBV10-3, the J call TRBJ1-1, with TRBD1 identical over 7 bases. Germline-derived CDR1 and CDR2 are ENHRY and SYGVKD. The CDR3 runs 15 residues. The V segment lost 3 bases and the J segment 5 bases; nucleotides outside the gene matches: 9. The CDR3 nucleotides read TGTGCCATCAGTGAAACAGGGGAGATGAGGACTGAAGCTTTCTTT. Translated, it gives CAISETGEMRTEAFF.

This clone appeared once. The chain has TRBV5-6 and TRBJ2-2; D gene unclear. Germline V gives CDR1 SGHDT, CDR2 YYEEEE. The CDR3 sequence is 15 residues long. Trimming pared 1 base from V and 1 base from J, leaving 8 bases between. DNA of the CDR3: TGTGCCAGCAGCTTGAATTATAAGAACACCGGGGAGCTGTTTTTT. Translation gives CASSLNYKNTGELFF.

The chain employs TRBV15 and TRBJ2-5; D is perhaps TRBD1 (6 bases). Trimming cost V 4 bases and J 2 bases, with 23 bases left between them. There are 18 residues in the CDR3. Germline CDR1 and CDR2: LNHNV and YYDKDF (reference sequence). The CDR3, as DNA: TGTGCCACCAGCACTCGCGACGGGCCGGGACATATGCAAGAGACCCAGTACTTC. Protein sequence: CATSTRDGPGHMQETQYF.

The genes are TRBV5-5 and TRBJ2-3; D assignment may be TRBD1 or TRBD2 (6 bases each). This CDR3 region has 14 residues. In germline, CDR1 is SGHKS, CDR2 YYEKEE (reference sequence). V was cut by 0 bases and J by 5 bases, with 10 bases left in between. The CDR3 DNA reads TGTGCCAGCAGCTTGGGGCGGGACATAGATACGCAGTATTTT. This encodes CASSLGRDIDTQYF.